The following is a T cell receptor beta chain sequence with its context. Its antigen has not been determined. Qualities for individual bases were not recorded, and no much larger clone is one base off. Other DNA sequences of this sample code for an identical CDR3. The data derive from a study of shared clonotypes between healthy human individuals (dated by TCRdb to 2020 to 2021). As for the study more broadly: Three men and two women, aged 18 to 49 years, made up the cohort. To estimate repertoire size and how much clonotype sharing occurs between individuals, the study deeply sequenced the blood TCR repertoires of five or six healthy adults. Different laboratories and diverse techniques were used to prepare libraries and sequence TCR repertoires, to increase sequencing depth and limit assay-specific biases. Per donor, three plates each were used for CD4 naive and CD4 memory, two for CD8 naive, and one for CD8 memory. Between about 0.9 and 8.9 billion PBMCs per donor were obtained by leukapheresis. Summary of the overall study and its limitations: Compared with non-shared clonotypes, clonotypes shared by all four sorted-subset donors had higher generation probabilities. Sampling was limited to blood, and TCR repertoires in tissue likely differ from TCR repertoires in blood. Naive subsets generally had larger estimated clonotype richness than memory subsets. The genetic and exposure-history diversity represented was limited by the small number of donors. Pairwise subsampling led to the expectation that sequencing depth would affect the degree of clonotype sharing among donors. Across a handful of donors, approximately 4.9% of naive CD4, approximately 3.6% of naive CD8, about 2.3% of memory CD4, and 0.4% to 0.45% of memory CD8 clonotypes were shared. Rarefaction of sorted-subset datasets indicated incomplete sequencing despite the large sequencing depth.

TCR CDR3 regions were amplified from genomic DNA by multiplex PCR using the deep immunoSEQ assay. Genomic DNA extracted from each cell subset was distributed evenly over all wells of several immunoSEQ 96-well plates, and each plate served as one replicate. For sorted subsets, roughly 190 ng of genomic DNA, equivalent to tens of thousands of T cell genomes, went into each replicate PCR. Purified libraries were measured with a Qubit 3.0 fluorometer, size-checked on a Bioanalyzer 2100, and measured again with the KAPA Library Quantification kit. Every immunoSEQ 96-well plate was sequenced on a separate single-read 150-cycle Illumina NextSeq 550 flow cell. As for the original processing: Because only junctional sequences without quality scores were contained in the immunoSEQ output, filtering matching that applied to full-length reads could not be performed. To assign V/J genes and CDR3, sequences were annotated against IMGT germline references using PyIR, a Python wrapper for IgBLAST v1.9. Reads were removed for weak V/J assignments (E-value above 1e-6), missing CDR3, stop codons, out-of-frame junctions, or ambiguous translated residues. A V3J clonotype was defined by an identical inferred V gene, J gene, and CDR3 amino acid sequence. To compute the percentage overlap between repertoires, the number of shared unique clonotypes was divided by the size of the smaller repertoire. Repertoire richness was assessed with RTK rarefaction, the Chao1 estimator, and Recon v2.1 estimates of unobserved clonotypes. Generation probabilities for all TCRbeta clonotypes obtained by the gDNA method from a handful of donors were computed using OLGA. This immuneACCESS table, as held by TCRdb, lists in-frame sequences with V and J called but not all clones. Of the missing ones, under half trace to an unresolved V gene in checked studies; the others have no known cause. Clonal size and the V and J genes are those of that table, whereas D and trimming came from the DNA. For this sample the table gives 2 million to 2.5 million clones, of which under 97% were detected only once. The ten largest account for roughly 0.13% of the sample.

V and J lose 4 bases and 0 bases, and a span of 7 bases separates them. From the cysteine through the phenylalanine, the CDR3 covers 14 amino acids. Kept here is only the CDR3 DNA, which spans 42 bases and is read in frame from base 1. As encoded in the germline V gene (reference sequence), CDR1 is LNHDA while CDR2 is SQIVND. The donors were healthy, HIV-negative adults with no recently reported acute infections or vaccinations. Every donor was a Caucasian adult residing in Nashville, Tennessee, USA. CD4+ T cells were enriched through magnetic negative selection, after which naive cells were positively selected on CD45RA and the remaining negative fraction served as the memory subset. Blood was obtained by leukapheresis, after which PBMCs were separated by Ficoll-Histopaque density gradient centrifugation and cryopreserved in liquid nitrogen vapor phase. Purity and quantity of every magnetically sorted T cell population were checked by analytical flow cytometry. Genomic DNA was isolated from each sorted fraction and quantified by UV absorbance on a Nanodrop 2000c.

This receptor was identified in a man between 18 and 35 years old in good health. Sequencing was carried out using naive CD4+ T cells sorted from blood. The cell subset or site label of this sample denotes: CD45RA+ positively selected. The chain couples TRBV19 to TRBJ2-4; the D gene assignment is ambiguous. The DNA sequence reads TGTGCCAGTAGTAAGGGTGGAGCCAAAAACATTCAGTACTTC. This yields the protein CASSKGGAKNIQYF.